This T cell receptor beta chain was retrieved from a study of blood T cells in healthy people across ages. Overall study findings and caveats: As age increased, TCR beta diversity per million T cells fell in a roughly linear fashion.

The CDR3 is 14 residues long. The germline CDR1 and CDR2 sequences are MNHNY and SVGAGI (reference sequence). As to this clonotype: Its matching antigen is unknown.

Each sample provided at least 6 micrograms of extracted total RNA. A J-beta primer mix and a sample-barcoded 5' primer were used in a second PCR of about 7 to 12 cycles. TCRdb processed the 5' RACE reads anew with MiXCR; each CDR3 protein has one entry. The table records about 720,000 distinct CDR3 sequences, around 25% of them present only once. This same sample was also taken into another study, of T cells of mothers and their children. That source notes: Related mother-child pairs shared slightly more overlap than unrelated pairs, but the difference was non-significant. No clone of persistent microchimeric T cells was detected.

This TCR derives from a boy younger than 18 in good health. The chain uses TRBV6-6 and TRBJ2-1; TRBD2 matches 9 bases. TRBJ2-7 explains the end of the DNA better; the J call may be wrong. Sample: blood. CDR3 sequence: CASSYVAGADEQYF. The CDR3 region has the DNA TGTGCCAGCAGTTACGTAGCGGGAGCCGACGAGCAGTACTTC.